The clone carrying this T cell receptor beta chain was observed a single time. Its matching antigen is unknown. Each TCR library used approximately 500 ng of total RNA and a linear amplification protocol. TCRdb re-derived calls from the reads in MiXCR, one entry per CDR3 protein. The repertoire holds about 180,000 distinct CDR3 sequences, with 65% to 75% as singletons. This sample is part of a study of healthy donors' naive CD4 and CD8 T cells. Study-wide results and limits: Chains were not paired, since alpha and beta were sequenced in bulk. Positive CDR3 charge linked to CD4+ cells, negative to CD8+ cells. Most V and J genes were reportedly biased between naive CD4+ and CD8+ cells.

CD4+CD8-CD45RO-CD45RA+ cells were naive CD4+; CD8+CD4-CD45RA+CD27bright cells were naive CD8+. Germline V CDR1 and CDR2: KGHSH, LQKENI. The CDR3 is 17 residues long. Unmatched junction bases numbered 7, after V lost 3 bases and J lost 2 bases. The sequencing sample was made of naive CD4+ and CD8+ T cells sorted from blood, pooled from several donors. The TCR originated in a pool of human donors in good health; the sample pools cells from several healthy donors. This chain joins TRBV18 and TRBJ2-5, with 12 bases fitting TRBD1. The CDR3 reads CASSPSRDRGRQETQYF. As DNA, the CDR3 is TGTGCCAGCTCACCGTCCCGGGACAGGGGGCGGCAAGAGACCCAGTACTTC. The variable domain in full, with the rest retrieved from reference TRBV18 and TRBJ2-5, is NAGVMQNPRHLVRRRGQEARLRCSPMKGHSHVYWYRQLPEEGLKFMVYLQKENIIDESGMPKERFSAEFPKEGPSILRIQQVVRGDSAAYFCASSPSRDRGRQETQYFGPGTRLLVL.